A selection of T cell receptor beta chains follows, all from one sample in a study of cytomegalovirus exposure and HLA in healthy donors. Sequenced by immunoSEQ multiplex PCR; TCRdb stores in-frame clones only, minus some. The sample holds 110,000 to 150,000 clones. The sample taken for sequencing was PBMCs. The source is a male donor in good health and CMV-seronegative. The CDR3 runs from the conserved cysteine through the conserved F or W. Each record gives: J gene, D gene, V gene, CDR3 DNA, CDR3 protein. A D gene is named only where the DNA matches it firmly.

j_gene: TRBJ1-5; d_gene: NA; v_gene: TRBV28; CDR3nt: TGTGCCAGCACCCTAGGAGGGATCAATCAGCCCCAGCATTTT; CDR3aa: CASTLGGINQPQHF
j_gene: TRBJ1-1; d_gene: NA; v_gene: TRBV29-1; CDR3nt: TGCAGCGCCCAAAAGGGGGAGGGGGCTGAAGCTTTCTTT; CDR3aa: CSAQKGEGAEAFF
j_gene: TRBJ2-3; d_gene: NA; v_gene: TRBV7-9; CDR3nt: TGTGCCAGCAGCACTACAGATACGCAGTATTTT; CDR3aa: CASSTTDTQYF
j_gene: TRBJ2-1; d_gene: TRBD1; v_gene: TRBV10-3; CDR3nt: TGTGCCATCAGTGAGTCAGACAGGGGGGGCGATGAGCAGTTCTTC; CDR3aa: CAISESDRGGDEQFF
j_gene: TRBJ1-1; d_gene: NA; v_gene: TRBV7-6; CDR3nt: TGTGCCAGCAGCCCAGGCGGGGGGGGCACTGAAGCTTTCTTT; CDR3aa: CASSPGGGGTEAFF
j_gene: TRBJ2-1; d_gene: NA; v_gene: TRBV6-1; CDR3nt: TGTGCCAGCACTGCGGGTAAAGGGAGGAGGAATGAGCAGTTCTTC; CDR3aa: CASTAGKGRRNEQFF
j_gene: TRBJ2-7; d_gene: NA; v_gene: TRBV5-4; CDR3nt: TGTGCCAGCAGCCTTAATAACCGGGGGCAGTACTTC; CDR3aa: CASSLNNRGQYF
j_gene: TRBJ1-5; d_gene: TRBD1; v_gene: TRBV7-9; CDR3nt: TGTGCCAGCAGCTTAGCGCCTACAGGGGGCGCCTTAATACAGCCCCAGCATTTT; CDR3aa: CASSLAPTGGALIQPQHF
j_gene: TRBJ1-1; d_gene: NA; v_gene: TRBV4-2; CDR3nt: TGTGCCAGCAGCCAAGGATGGGGAGACCACACTGAAGCTTTCTTT; CDR3aa: CASSQGWGDHTEAFF
j_gene: TRBJ1-4; d_gene: NA; v_gene: TRBV9; CDR3nt: TGTGCCAGCAGCCTAAGCCCAGGGAGGGAAAAACTGTTTTTT; CDR3aa: CASSLSPGREKLFF
j_gene: TRBJ2-1; d_gene: NA; v_gene: TRBV9; CDR3nt: TGTGCCAGCAGCTCAGTGGGACAACCATCGGTGGATGAGCAGTTCTTC; CDR3aa: CASSSVGQPSVDEQFF
j_gene: TRBJ1-1; d_gene: TRBD1; v_gene: TRBV19; CDR3nt: TGTGCCAGTAGGGGACAGGGAATCACTGAAGCTTTCTTT; CDR3aa: CASRGQGITEAFF
j_gene: TRBJ2-7; d_gene: TRBD1; v_gene: TRBV18; CDR3nt: TGTGCCAGCTCACCGCAGGGGGCTCGTACCTACGAGCAGTACTTC; CDR3aa: CASSPQGARTYEQYF
j_gene: TRBJ2-1; d_gene: NA; v_gene: TRBV2; CDR3nt: TGTGCCACCTTAAAGACGGGGAAGCAGTTCTTC; CDR3aa: CATLKTGKQFF
j_gene: TRBJ2-2; d_gene: TRBD2; v_gene: TRBV9; CDR3nt: TGTGCCAGCAGCGTAGGACTAGCGGGAACCACCGGGGAGCTGTTTTTT; CDR3aa: CASSVGLAGTTGELFF
j_gene: TRBJ1-5; d_gene: NA; v_gene: TRBV11-2; CDR3nt: TGTGCCAGCAGTAGATCTCCCATTCAGGGGCAGCCCCAGCATTTT; CDR3aa: CASSRSPIQGQPQHF
j_gene: TRBJ2-4; d_gene: TRBD1; v_gene: TRBV6-6; CDR3nt: TGTGCCAGCACCACAGGGGTAGCCAAAAACATTCAGTACTTC; CDR3aa: CASTTGVAKNIQYF
j_gene: TRBJ2-2; d_gene: NA; v_gene: TRBV19; CDR3nt: TGTGCCAGTACCGGAATCGCCCGTCGGGACACCGGGGAGCTGTTTTTT; CDR3aa: CASTGIARRDTGELFF
j_gene: TRBJ1-1; d_gene: TRBD1; v_gene: TRBV29-1; CDR3nt: TGCAGCGTTGATTTTGCAAGGACAGGTCAGGAAGCTTTCTTT; CDR3aa: CSVDFARTGQEAFF
j_gene: TRBJ2-7; d_gene: TRBD1; v_gene: TRBV28; CDR3nt: TGTGCCAGCAGTTCGGGACAGGTTTACGAGCAGTACTTC; CDR3aa: CASSSGQVYEQYF
j_gene: TRBJ2-1; d_gene: NA; v_gene: TRBV5-1; CDR3nt: TGCGCCAGCAGTCTCGGGGAGGCACGCAATGAGCAGTTCTTC; CDR3aa: CASSLGEARNEQFF
j_gene: TRBJ2-7; d_gene: TRBD1; v_gene: TRBV18; CDR3nt: TGTGCCAGCTCACCAGACAGGGGGTTGGGTGAGCAGTACTTC; CDR3aa: CASSPDRGLGEQYF
j_gene: TRBJ2-2; d_gene: NA; v_gene: TRBV9; CDR3nt: TGTGCCAGCAGCGTAGTTAGCGGGGAGCTGTTTTTT; CDR3aa: CASSVVSGELFF
j_gene: TRBJ2-5; d_gene: TRBD2; v_gene: TRBV11-2; CDR3nt: TGTGCCAGCAGCTACGGACTAGCGGGGCAAGAGACCCAGTACTTC; CDR3aa: CASSYGLAGQETQYF
j_gene: TRBJ1-1; d_gene: NA; v_gene: TRBV7-6; CDR3nt: TGTGCCAGCAGCTCCGACTCTAACAGGGCTGAAGCTTTCTTT; CDR3aa: CASSSDSNRAEAFF
j_gene: TRBJ2-3; d_gene: TRBD2; v_gene: TRBV5-6; CDR3nt: TGTGCCAGCAGCTTGGGACTAGCGGGAGGACCAGATACGCAGTATTTT; CDR3aa: CASSLGLAGGPDTQYF
j_gene: TRBJ2-7; d_gene: TRBD1; v_gene: TRBV18; CDR3nt: TGTGCCAGCTTGGGACAGGGCAGCAACGAGCAGTACTTC; CDR3aa: CASLGQGSNEQYF
j_gene: TRBJ1-1; d_gene: TRBD1; v_gene: TRBV29-1; CDR3nt: TGCAGCGTTGAAAGACAGGGGAGCACTGAAGCTTTCTTT; CDR3aa: CSVERQGSTEAFF
j_gene: TRBJ1-2; d_gene: TRBD1; v_gene: TRBV19; CDR3nt: TGTGCCAGTAGGACCCGGACAGGGGACTATGGCTACACCTTC; CDR3aa: CASRTRTGDYGYTF
j_gene: TRBJ2-5; d_gene: NA; v_gene: TRBV7-9; CDR3nt: TGTGCCAGCACTATGACAGCACAAGAGACCCAGTACTTC; CDR3aa: CASTMTAQETQYF
j_gene: TRBJ1-5; d_gene: NA; v_gene: TRBV28; CDR3nt: TGTGCCAGTCGGCGGGGGGAACGAAATCAGCCCCAGCATTTT; CDR3aa: CASRRGERNQPQHF
j_gene: TRBJ1-5; d_gene: NA; v_gene: TRBV11-2; CDR3nt: TGTGCCAGCAGCTTAGGGCAATATAGCAATCAGCCCCAGCATTTT; CDR3aa: CASSLGQYSNQPQHF
j_gene: TRBJ2-7; d_gene: NA; v_gene: TRBV6-6; CDR3nt: TGTGCCAGCAGTTACTCGGGAGTCGCCTACGAGCAGTACTTC; CDR3aa: CASSYSGVAYEQYF
j_gene: TRBJ2-7; d_gene: NA; v_gene: TRBV5-1; CDR3nt: TGCGCCAGCAGCTTGTCCGAAACTCCCCGCTACGAGCAGTACTTC; CDR3aa: CASSLSETPRYEQYF
j_gene: TRBJ2-5; d_gene: NA; v_gene: TRBV7-9; CDR3nt: TGTGCCAGCAGTACTACCGACGGGCCCCGAGGGCCAGAGACCCAGTACTTC; CDR3aa: CASSTTDGPRGPETQYF
j_gene: TRBJ2-3; d_gene: NA; v_gene: TRBV9; CDR3nt: TGTGCCAGCAGCCCCGCGGGGCCCACAGATACGCAGTATTTT; CDR3aa: CASSPAGPTDTQYF
j_gene: TRBJ2-1; d_gene: NA; v_gene: TRBV12-5; CDR3nt: TGTGCTAGTGGTTTCGGTAACTCCTACAATGAGCAGTTCTTC; CDR3aa: CASGFGNSYNEQFF
j_gene: TRBJ1-1; d_gene: TRBD1; v_gene: TRBV11-2; CDR3nt: TGTGCCAGCAGAGCTTCGACAGGGGGCTGGGATGAAGCTTTCTTT; CDR3aa: CASRASTGGWDEAFF
j_gene: TRBJ2-5; d_gene: TRBD2; v_gene: TRBV6-6; CDR3nt: TGTGCCAGCTCCGGGACTAGCAGCCAAGAGACCCAGTACTTC; CDR3aa: CASSGTSSQETQYF
j_gene: TRBJ2-7; d_gene: TRBD1; v_gene: TRBV14; CDR3nt: TGTGCCAGCAGCCAGAGAGTTTCCGGGACAGGGTACTACGAGCAGTACTTC; CDR3aa: CASSQRVSGTGYYEQYF
j_gene: TRBJ2-1; d_gene: NA; v_gene: TRBV18; CDR3nt: TGTGCCAGCTCACCACCGAGGAAGATCTACAATGAGCAGTTCTTC; CDR3aa: CASSPPRKIYNEQFF
j_gene: TRBJ2-1; d_gene: NA; v_gene: TRBV30; CDR3nt: TGTGCCTCCACACATCGGAGCTCCTACAATGAGCAGTTCTTC; CDR3aa: CASTHRSSYNEQFF